The 29 T cell receptor beta chains in this list originate from one sample, sequenced in a study of Tregs in tolerant kidney transplant recipients. Related graft donors supplied nonmyeloablative bone marrow transplants, and mixed chimerism was transient. TCRdb's table, derived via immunoSEQ multiplex PCR, lists solely in-frame clones and lacks some. The sample lists roughly 64,000 clones; over 75% were seen once. Sample: CD4+ T cells from blood (PBMCs), taken 6 months after the transplant. The source of these receptors is a human patient who received a combined kidney and bone marrow transplant. Some T cells may be the graft donor's.

The chain employs TRBV19 and TRBJ1-2; maybe TRBD1 (6 bases). CDR3 size: 14 residues. The V gene lost 9 bases and the J gene lost 4 bases, with 18 bases spanning the gap. Germline CDR1 and CDR2: LNHDA and SQIVND (reference sequence). Here the CDR3 DNA reads TGTGCCAGCGGGGGGGGGCTGATCATCTATGGCTACACCTTC. Protein product: CASGGGLIIYGYTF.

J is TRBJ1-4 and V is TRBV11-2; 7 bases align to TRBD1. CDR3 length equals 16 residues. Germline V gene data show CDR1 as SGHAT and CDR2 as FQNNGV. V lost 1 base, J lost 6 bases, and 8 bases stayed unmatched. In DNA form, the CDR3 reads TGTGCCAGCAGCTTAGTAGGGGGCGCGTCACATGAAAAACTGTTTTTT. This encodes CASSLVGGASHEKLFF.

The V gene is TRBV5-8, the J gene TRBJ2-1, with 9 nucleotides matching TRBD2. V shed 2 bases and J 12 bases; nucleotides not matched to a gene: 3. This CDR3 spans 12 amino acids. CDR1 is SGHTS and CDR2 is YDEGEE in the germline V gene. The CDR3 bases are TGTGCCAGCAGCTTCGTAGCGGGGGCGCAGTTCTTC. Translated: CASSFVAGAQFF.

The chain uses TRBV11-3 and TRBJ2-7; 9 nucleotides line up with TRBD1. V trimming: 0 bases; J trimming: 2 bases; junction bases outside the gene matches: 8. Per the germline V gene, CDR1 is SGHNT and CDR2 is YENEEA. This CDR3 is 17 amino acids long. The CDR3 protein is CASSLDDPGQGTYEQYF. The DNA for the CDR3 is TGTGCCAGCAGCTTAGATGATCCGGGACAGGGAACCTACGAGCAGTACTTC.

CDR3 DNA: TGCGCCAGCAGCCTATTAGCGGGTATTCTCAATGAGCAGTTCTTC. Translating it yields CASSLLAGILNEQFF. The chain combines TRBV5-1 with TRBJ2-1, with 7 bases matching TRBD2. The CDR3 is made up of 15 amino acids. Germline V lookup: CDR1 SGHRS, CDR2 YFSETQ. The junction had 10 bases not matched to a gene; V was cut back by 4 bases and J by 6 bases.

This sequence joins TRBV5-1 and TRBJ2-1, with 12 bases identical to TRBD2. Germline V gene data show CDR1 as SGHRS and CDR2 as YFSETQ. CDR3 length: 15 residues. Trimming at V came to 4 bases and at J to 6 bases, leaving 5 bases not matched to a gene. CDR3 residues: CASSRLAGETNEQFF. The CDR3 region has the DNA TGCGCCAGCAGCCGACTAGCGGGGGAGACCAATGAGCAGTTCTTC.

This clone occurred once. The rearrangement uses TRBV5-1 and TRBJ2-2; TRBD2 agrees at 8 bases. Trimming cost V 0 bases and J 7 bases; bases outside gene matches: 8. The CDR3 extends over 16 amino acids. Germline CDR1 reads SGHRS; CDR2 reads YFSETQ. The CDR3 protein is CASSLASGGSIGELFF. CDR3 bases: TGCGCCAGCAGCTTGGCTTCGGGGGGGTCAATCGGGGAGCTGTTTTTT.

CDR3 DNA: TGTGCCAGCTCACCAACTTGGTGGTATAGCGGCCAAGGGGTAGATGAGCAGTTCTTC. This codes for CASSPTWWYSGQGVDEQFF. The V and J genes are TRBV18 and TRBJ2-1, with D possibly matching TRBD2 (6 bases). The CDR3 runs to 19 residues. Between the trimmed V and J ends, which lost 2 bases and 8 bases, there was a span of 28 bases. CDR1 is KGHSH and CDR2 is LQKENI in the germline V gene.

This chain links TRBV30 with TRBJ1-3; a weak D match, TRBD1 (5 bases). The CDR3 is 17 residues long. Germline CDR1 GTSNPN, CDR2 SVGIG (reference sequence). Trimming cost V 5 bases and J 5 bases, with 25 bases left between them. In DNA form, the CDR3 reads TGTGCCTGGGCAGGCCGGGGGGAGGGCAGACTCCGAAACACCATATATTTT. Translation: CAWAGRGEGRLRNTIYF.

The V call is TRBV15, the J call TRBJ1-5; D is possibly TRBD1 (5 bases). CDR3 length: 15 amino acids. Trimming took 3 bases from V and 4 from J, leaving 13 bases between them. Germline-derived CDR1 and CDR2 are LNHNV and YYDKDF (reference sequence). For the CDR3, the DNA is TGTGCCACCAGCAGTCGGCGGCAGGGAAATCAGCCCCAGCATTTT. This translates into CATSSRRQGNQPQHF.

The genes are TRBV11-3 and TRBJ2-2; 11 nucleotides match TRBD2. The J segment lost 5 bases and the V segment lost 7 bases, leaving 6 bases of the junction unmatched. This CDR3 is 15 amino acids long. Germline V gene lookup returns CDR1 SGHNT and CDR2 YENEEA. The CDR3 nucleotides read TGTGCCAGCACCGCACTAGCGGGAGTAACCGGGGAGCTGTTTTTT. Protein: CASTALAGVTGELFF.

The J gene is TRBJ2-2, the V gene TRBV10-1, with 12 bases fitting TRBD2. V dropped 8 bases and J dropped 8; count of bases not matched to a gene: 6. CDR1 and CDR2 (germline): WNHNN, SYGVQD (reference sequence). The CDR3 covers 14 residues. CDR3 in DNA: TGCGCCAGCTTCCCTGGGACTAGCGGGGGGGAGCTGTTTTTT. Protein product: CASFPGTSGGELFF.

The gene calls are TRBV19 and TRBJ1-5, with D hard to call. V lost 2 bases and J lost 6, with 17 bases in between. CDR1 is LNHDA, CDR2 SQIVND, per germline (reference sequence). The CDR3 runs to 16 residues. The CDR3 loop is CASSIMPETGSQPQHF. In DNA form, the CDR3 reads TGTGCCAGTAGTATAATGCCGGAAACGGGAAGTCAGCCCCAGCATTTT.

The genes are TRBV29-1 and TRBJ2-1; 11 bases map to TRBD2. Trimming took 8 bases from V and 3 from J; bases not matched to a gene: 6. Germline CDR1 SQVTM, CDR2 ANQGSEA. This CDR3 region has 14 residues. CDR3 in DNA: TGCAGCTTTTTTGGGACTAGCGGCTACAATGAGCAGTTCTTC. Translation gives CSFFGTSGYNEQFF.

The chain couples TRBV7-2 to TRBJ2-7; 7 bases are shared with TRBD2. Germline loops: CDR1 SGHTA, CDR2 FQGNSA. The CDR3 covers 14 residues. The ends lost 3 bases at V and 6 bases at J; junction bases unmatched: 8. Here the CDR3 reads CASSLFGGKGEQYF. The CDR3 DNA sequence: TGTGCCAGCAGCTTGTTCGGGGGGAAAGGCGAGCAGTACTTC.

The chain carries TRBV30 and TRBJ1-1; 7 nucleotides match TRBD1. The CDR3 sequence is 17 residues long. Germline V gives CDR1 GTSNPN, CDR2 SVGIG (reference sequence). V gave up 1 base and J gave up 4 bases; unmatched junction bases: 15. The CDR3 bases are TGTGCCTGGAGTGGGCATCCCGGGACAGCGAGGGTCACTGAAGCTTTCTTT. It encodes CAWSGHPGTARVTEAFF.

Regarding this clone: Other DNA sequences within the sample encode an identical CDR3. The chain recombines TRBV5-1 with TRBJ1-6; D is ambiguous. Trimming cost V 0 bases and J 7 bases, with 8 bases left between them. This CDR3 region has 14 residues. CDR1 and CDR2 (germline): SGHRS, YFSETQ. The CDR3 nucleotides read TGCGCCAGCAGCTTGGTAGCGGTCAATTCACCCCTCCACTTT. It translates to CASSLVAVNSPLHF. The variable domain in full, completed from reference TRBV5-1 and TRBJ1-6, reads KAGVTQTPRYLIKTRGQQVTLSCSPISGHRSVSWYQQTPGQGLQFLFEYFSETQRNKGNFPGRFSGRQFSNSRSEMNVSTLELGDSALYLCASSLVAVNSPLHFGNGTRLTVT.

The chain couples TRBV7-3 to TRBJ2-5; the D is unclear. V lost 2 bases, J lost 5 bases, and 15 bases lay in between. Germline V gene data show CDR1 as SGHTA and CDR2 as FQGTGA. There are 15 residues in the CDR3. The CDR3 region has the DNA TGTGCCAGCAGCTTACTAGGTCTGGCGGATGAGACCCAGTACTTC. Amino acids: CASSLLGLADETQYF.

The chain links TRBV5-4 to TRBJ2-1, with 7 bases identical to TRBD2. J was trimmed by 5 bases and V by 2 bases; bases with no gene match: 7. This CDR3 region has 15 residues. Germline V gene sequence: CDR1 SGHNT, CDR2 YYREEE (reference sequence). The CDR3 protein is CASSFELASHNEQFF. The CDR3 nucleotides are TGTGCCAGCAGCTTCGAACTAGCGTCCCACAATGAGCAGTTCTTC.

This chain connects TRBV4-2 to TRBJ2-3; D gene unclear. The length of the CDR3 is 13 residues. Deletions cut 0 bases from V and 4 bases from J, with 5 bases between. Germline loops: CDR1 LGHNA, CDR2 YNFKEQ. The CDR3 sequence is CASSQDIPDTQYF. For the CDR3, the DNA is TGTGCCAGCAGCCAAGATATCCCAGATACGCAGTATTTT.

V usage is TRBV2 and J usage is TRBJ2-5, with D perhaps matching TRBD1 (5 bases). Deletions cut 6 bases from V and 4 bases from J, with 12 bases between. This CDR3 has 13 residues. Per the germline V gene, CDR1 is SNHLY and CDR2 is FYNNEI. CDR3 protein: CASRLLGVETQYF. CDR3 in DNA: TGTGCCAGCAGACTATTAGGGGTAGAGACCCAGTACTTC.

J is TRBJ2-7 and V is TRBV5-1, with 7 bases fitting TRBD1. The CDR3 is made up of 16 amino acids. Losses at the gene ends were 4 bases for V and 3 bases for J; bases not matched to a gene: 13. Germline CDR1 SGHRS, CDR2 YFSETQ. CDR3 sequence reads: CASSRADRAHVYEQYF. Here the CDR3 DNA reads TGCGCCAGCAGCAGGGCAGACAGGGCGCACGTCTACGAGCAGTACTTC.

The chain joins TRBV5-8 to TRBJ1-4, with TRBD1 as a possible D gene (5 bases). The CDR3 length is 17 residues. Trimming pared 0 bases from V and 8 bases from J, leaving 20 bases between. Germline V gene lookup returns CDR1 SGHTS and CDR2 YDEGEE. CDR3 loop: CASSLAGGAGGREKLFF. The CDR3 bases are TGTGCCAGCAGCTTGGCCGGCGGGGCAGGAGGACGGGAAAAACTGTTTTTT. Complete variable domain (other parts from reference TRBV5-8 and TRBJ1-4): EAGVTQSPTHLIKTRGQQATLRCSPISGHTSVYWYQQALGLGLQFLLWYDEGEERNRGNFPPRFSGRQFPNYSSELNVNALELEDSALYLCASSLAGGAGGREKLFFGSGTQLSVL.

The rearrangement links TRBV11-3 to TRBJ1-2, with TRBD1 as a possible D gene (6 bases). Germline V gene lookup returns CDR1 SGHNT and CDR2 YENEEA. The length of the CDR3 is 17 residues. V lost 5 bases, J lost 5 bases, and 24 bases lay in between. The CDR3, as DNA: TGTGCCAGCAGCACTCATCTCGACAGGCTCAGACCTTATGGCTACACCTTC. It translates to CASSTHLDRLRPYGYTF.

This clone was found once. The gene calls are TRBV5-4 and TRBJ2-3; TRBD2 matches 7 bases. Looked up from germline, CDR1 is SGHNT and CDR2 is YYREEE (reference sequence). Trimming cost V 4 bases and J 2 bases; bases outside gene matches: 13. The CDR3 loop spans 17 amino acids. Written as DNA, the CDR3 is TGTGCCAGCAGCAGGAGCGGGACTCGTATCAACACAGATACGCAGTATTTT. It specifies CASSRSGTRINTDTQYF.

The V call is TRBV5-4, the J call TRBJ2-1, with 7 bases lining up with TRBD1. Looked up from germline, CDR1 is SGHNT and CDR2 is YYREEE (reference sequence). Trimming took 4 bases from V and 5 from J; bases not matched to a gene: 9. CDR3 length: 15 residues. CDR3 protein: CASSEGRGPHNEQFF. CDR3 coding DNA: TGTGCCAGCAGCGAGGGAAGGGGGCCCCACAATGAGCAGTTCTTC.

The V gene is TRBV11-3, the J gene TRBJ2-5; 7 nucleotides align to TRBD1. This CDR3 has 16 residues. Germline V gives CDR1 SGHNT, CDR2 YENEEA. The V and J ends lost 1 base and 3 bases, in that order; junction bases with no gene match: 8. The CDR3 here is CASSLGWTGPEETQYF. CDR3 sequence (DNA): TGTGCCAGCAGCTTAGGATGGACAGGTCCCGAAGAGACCCAGTACTTC.

As DNA, the CDR3 is TGTGCCAGTAGTATTGACAGGGGGCGGTTTCTTCCTAATGGCTACACCTTC. Its protein is CASSIDRGRFLPNGYTF. The V call is TRBV19, the J call TRBJ1-2, with 10 bases fitting TRBD1. CDR3 length: 17 residues. Germline CDR1 LNHDA, CDR2 SQIVND (reference sequence). The V segment lost 3 bases and the J segment 6 bases; nucleotides outside the gene matches: 13.

This clone occurred a few times. The chain recombines TRBV6-5 with TRBJ2-3; maybe TRBD1 (5 bases). Germline V gene sequence: CDR1 MNHEY, CDR2 SVGAGI. V was trimmed by 1 base and J by 4 bases, leaving 12 bases between them. This CDR3 contains 15 residues. In nucleotides, the CDR3 is TGTGCCAGCAGTTACTTAGGGGCGAATTCAGATACGCAGTATTTT. It is translated as CASSYLGANSDTQYF.